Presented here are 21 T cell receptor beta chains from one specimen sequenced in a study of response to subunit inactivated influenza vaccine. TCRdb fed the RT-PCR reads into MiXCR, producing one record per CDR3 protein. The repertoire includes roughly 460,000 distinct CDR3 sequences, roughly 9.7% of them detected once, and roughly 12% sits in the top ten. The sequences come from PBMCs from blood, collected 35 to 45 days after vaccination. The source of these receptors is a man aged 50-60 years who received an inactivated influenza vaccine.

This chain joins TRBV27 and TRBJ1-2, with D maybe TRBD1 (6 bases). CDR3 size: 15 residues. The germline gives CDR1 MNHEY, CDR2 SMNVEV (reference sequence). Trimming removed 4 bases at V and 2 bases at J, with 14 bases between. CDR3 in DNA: TGTGCCAGCAGTTCCACCCATACAGGGAACTATGGCTACACCTTC. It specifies CASSSTHTGNYGYTF.

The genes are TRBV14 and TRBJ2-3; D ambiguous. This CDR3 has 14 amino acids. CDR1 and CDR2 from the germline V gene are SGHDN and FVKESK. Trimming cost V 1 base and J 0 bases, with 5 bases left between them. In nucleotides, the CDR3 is TGTGCCAGCAGCCAAGGGGCAAGCACAGATACGCAGTATTTT. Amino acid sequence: CASSQGASTDTQYF.

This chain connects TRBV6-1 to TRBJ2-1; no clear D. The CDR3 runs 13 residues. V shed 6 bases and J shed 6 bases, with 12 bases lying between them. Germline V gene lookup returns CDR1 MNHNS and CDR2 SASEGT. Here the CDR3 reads CASSSLGINEQFF. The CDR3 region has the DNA TGTGCCAGCAGCTCCCTAGGGATCAATGAGCAGTTCTTC.

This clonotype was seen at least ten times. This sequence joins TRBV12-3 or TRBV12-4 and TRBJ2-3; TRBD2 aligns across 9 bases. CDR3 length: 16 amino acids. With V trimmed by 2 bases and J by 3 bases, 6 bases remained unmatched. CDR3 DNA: TGTGCCAGCAGTTTAACGCGGGGGGGCTGGACAGATACGCAGTATTTT. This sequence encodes CASSLTRGGWTDTQYF.

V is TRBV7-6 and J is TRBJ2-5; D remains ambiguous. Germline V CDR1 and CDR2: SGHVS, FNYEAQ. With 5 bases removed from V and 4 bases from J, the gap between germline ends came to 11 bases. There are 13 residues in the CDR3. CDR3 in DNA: TGTGCCAGCAGCATTCGTAGGGCAGAGACCCAGTACTTC. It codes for CASSIRRAETQYF.

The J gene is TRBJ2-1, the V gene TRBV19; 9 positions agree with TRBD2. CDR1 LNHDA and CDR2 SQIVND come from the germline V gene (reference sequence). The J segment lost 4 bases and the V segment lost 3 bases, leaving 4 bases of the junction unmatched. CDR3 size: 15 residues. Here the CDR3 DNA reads TGTGCCAGTAGTATTTCTAGCGGGATTTACAATGAGCAGTTCTTC. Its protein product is CASSISSGIYNEQFF.

CDR3 DNA: TGTGCCAGCAGCCCCCACCTCAGGGGGAATCAGCCCCAGCATTTT. This gives the protein CASSPHLRGNQPQHF. The chain combines TRBV5-6 with TRBJ1-5, with 7 positions matching TRBD1. CDR3 size: 15 residues. Germline CDR1 and CDR2: SGHDT and YYEEEE. Losses at the gene ends were 4 bases for V and 4 bases for J; bases not matched to a gene: 8.

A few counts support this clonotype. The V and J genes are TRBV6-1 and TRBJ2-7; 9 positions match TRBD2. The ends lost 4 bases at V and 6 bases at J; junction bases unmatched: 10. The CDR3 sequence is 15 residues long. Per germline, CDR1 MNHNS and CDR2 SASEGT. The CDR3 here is CASSAPQRGAPEQYF. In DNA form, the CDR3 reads TGTGCCAGCAGTGCCCCTCAGCGGGGGGCTCCCGAGCAGTACTTC.

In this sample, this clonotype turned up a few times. The CDR3 bases are TGTGCCAGCAGTGGTGCTAGCGGGTTCCGAACAGATACGCAGTATTTT. Protein product: CASSGASGFRTDTQYF. This chain links TRBV27 with TRBJ2-3; 8 nucleotides agree with TRBD2. The length of the CDR3 is 16 residues. The V and J ends lost 5 bases and 3 bases, in that order; junction bases with no gene match: 10. The germline gives CDR1 MNHEY, CDR2 SMNVEV (reference sequence).

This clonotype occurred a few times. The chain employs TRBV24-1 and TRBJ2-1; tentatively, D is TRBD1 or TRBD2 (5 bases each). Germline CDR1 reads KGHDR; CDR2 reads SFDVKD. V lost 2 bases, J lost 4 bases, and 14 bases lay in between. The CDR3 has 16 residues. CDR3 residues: CATSDSTGPPYNEQFF. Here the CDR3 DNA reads TGTGCCACCAGTGATTCAACGGGACCCCCTTACAATGAGCAGTTCTTC.

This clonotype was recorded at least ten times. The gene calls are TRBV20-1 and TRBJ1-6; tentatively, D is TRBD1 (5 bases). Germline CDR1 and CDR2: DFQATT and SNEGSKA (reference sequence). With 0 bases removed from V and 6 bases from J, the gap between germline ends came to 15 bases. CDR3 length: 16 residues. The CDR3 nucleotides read TGCAGTGCTAGAGATCGGAGGCGGGGGTTTAATTCACCCCTCCACTTT. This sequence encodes CSARDRRRGFNSPLHF.

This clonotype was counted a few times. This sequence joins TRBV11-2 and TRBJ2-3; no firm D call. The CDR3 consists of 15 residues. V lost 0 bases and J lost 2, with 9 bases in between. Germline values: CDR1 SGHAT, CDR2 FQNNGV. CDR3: CASSLDRKATDTQYF. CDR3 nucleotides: TGTGCCAGCAGCTTAGATCGTAAGGCCACAGATACGCAGTATTTT.

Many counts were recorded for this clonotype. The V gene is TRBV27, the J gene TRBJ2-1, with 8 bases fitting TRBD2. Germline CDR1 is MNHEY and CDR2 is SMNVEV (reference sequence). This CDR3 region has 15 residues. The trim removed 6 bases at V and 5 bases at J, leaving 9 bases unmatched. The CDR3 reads CASSPGVSGNNEQFF. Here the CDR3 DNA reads TGTGCCAGCAGCCCCGGTGTTAGCGGGAACAATGAGCAGTTCTTC.

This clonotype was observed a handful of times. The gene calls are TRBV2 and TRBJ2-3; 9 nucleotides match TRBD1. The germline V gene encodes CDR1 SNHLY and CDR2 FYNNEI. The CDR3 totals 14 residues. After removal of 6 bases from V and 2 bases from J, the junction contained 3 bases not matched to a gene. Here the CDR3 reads CASRGQGPTDTQYF. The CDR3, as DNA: TGTGCCAGCAGGGGACAGGGTCCCACAGATACGCAGTATTTT.

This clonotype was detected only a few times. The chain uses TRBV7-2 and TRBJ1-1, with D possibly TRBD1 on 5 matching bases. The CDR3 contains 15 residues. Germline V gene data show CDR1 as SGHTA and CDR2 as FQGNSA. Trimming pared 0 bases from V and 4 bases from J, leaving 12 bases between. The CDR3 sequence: CASSLAPGRATEAFF. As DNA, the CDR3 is TGTGCCAGCAGCTTAGCGCCAGGGAGGGCCACTGAAGCTTTCTTT.

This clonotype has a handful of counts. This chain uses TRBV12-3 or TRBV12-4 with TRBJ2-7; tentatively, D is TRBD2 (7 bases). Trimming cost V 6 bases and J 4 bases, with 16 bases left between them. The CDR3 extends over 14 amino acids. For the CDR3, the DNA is TGTGCCAGCAGGGGGGGGGGCAGGTGGTACGAGCAGTACTTC. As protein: CASRGGGRWYEQYF.

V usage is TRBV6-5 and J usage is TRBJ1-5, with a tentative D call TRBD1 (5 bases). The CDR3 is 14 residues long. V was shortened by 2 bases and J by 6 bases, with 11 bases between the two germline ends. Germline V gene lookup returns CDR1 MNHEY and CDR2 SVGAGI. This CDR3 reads CASSYGVGTQPQHF. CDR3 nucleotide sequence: TGTGCCAGCAGTTACGGAGTAGGGACTCAGCCCCAGCATTTT.

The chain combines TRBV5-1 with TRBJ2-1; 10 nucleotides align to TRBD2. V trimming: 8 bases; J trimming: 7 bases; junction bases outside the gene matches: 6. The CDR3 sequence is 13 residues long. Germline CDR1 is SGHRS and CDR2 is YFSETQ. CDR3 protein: CASSSGSENEQFF. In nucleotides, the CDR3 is TGCGCCAGTTCTAGCGGGAGCGAAAATGAGCAGTTCTTC. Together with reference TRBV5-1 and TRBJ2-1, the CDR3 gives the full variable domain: KAGVTQTPRYLIKTRGQQVTLSCSPISGHRSVSWYQQTPGQGLQFLFEYFSETQRNKGNFPGRFSGRQFSNSRSEMNVSTLELGDSALYLCASSSGSENEQFFGPGTRLTVL.

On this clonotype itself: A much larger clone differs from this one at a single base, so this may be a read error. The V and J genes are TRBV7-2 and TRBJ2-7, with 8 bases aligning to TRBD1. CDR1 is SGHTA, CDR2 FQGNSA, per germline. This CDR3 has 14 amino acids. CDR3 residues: CDSSPQGAAYEQYF. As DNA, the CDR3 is TGTGACAGCAGCCCCCAGGGGGCAGCCTACGAGCAGTACTTC.

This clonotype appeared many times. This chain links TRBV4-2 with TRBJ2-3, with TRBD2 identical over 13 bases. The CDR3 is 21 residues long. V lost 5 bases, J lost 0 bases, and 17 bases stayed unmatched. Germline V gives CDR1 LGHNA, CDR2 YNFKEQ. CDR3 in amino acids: CASSRLAGGSIGGFSTDTQYF. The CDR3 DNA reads TGTGCCAGCAGCAGACTAGCGGGAGGCTCCATAGGAGGTTTCAGCACAGATACGCAGTATTTT.

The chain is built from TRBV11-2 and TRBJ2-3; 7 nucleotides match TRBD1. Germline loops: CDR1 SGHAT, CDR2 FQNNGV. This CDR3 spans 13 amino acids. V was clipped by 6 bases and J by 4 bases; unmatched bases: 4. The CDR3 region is CASRRTGADTQYF. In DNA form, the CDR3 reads TGTGCCAGCAGACGAACAGGGGCAGATACGCAGTATTTT.